A single sample gave rise to the 22 T cell receptor beta chains below, sequenced in a study of sequential checkpoint blockade in melanoma. Some clones are missing from TCRdb's copy, which holds only in-frame ones; the method was immunoSEQ multiplex PCR. The sample lists about 7,700 clones; 50% to 75% were seen once. Treatment: randomized to nivolumab then ipilimumab (arm A) or the reverse (arm B). This sample comprised CD8+ T cells sorted from blood (inferred from file names), obtained from a patient given nivolumab and ipilimumab in sequence. The receptor set was obtained from a human donor with melanoma.

This clone is labeled medium-sized. The chain uses TRBV19 and TRBJ2-7; perhaps TRBD2 as D (5 bases). V was clipped by 3 bases and J by 2 bases, with 8 bases between them. The V gene's germline CDR1 is LNHDA and CDR2 SQIVND (reference sequence). CDR3 length: 13 residues. CDR3 sequence: CASSIGLAYEQYF. The DNA of the CDR3 is TGTGCCAGTAGTATTGGACTCGCCTACGAGCAGTACTTC.

The chain carries TRBV27 and TRBJ2-7, with TRBD2 matching over 9 bases. Trimming removed 7 bases from V and 7 bases from J; junction bases left unmatched: 11. CDR1 is MNHEY and CDR2 is SMNVEV in the germline V gene (reference sequence). The CDR3 covers 14 residues. Written as DNA, the CDR3 is TGTGCCAGCACCTCTCTAGCGGGATCGGGGGAGCAGTACTTC. The encoded protein is CASTSLAGSGEQYF.

This chain uses TRBV4-1 with TRBJ1-6; the D gene is possibly TRBD1 (6 bases). Germline V CDR1 and CDR2: MGHRA, YSYEKL. This CDR3 has 15 amino acids. V lost 0 bases and J 7 bases, leaving 10 bases between the germline ends. The chain's CDR3 is CASSQDRGRNSPLHF. In DNA form, the CDR3 reads TGCGCCAGCAGCCAAGACAGGGGAAGGAATTCACCCCTCCACTTT.

The chain uses TRBV7-3 and TRBJ1-4, with D uncertain. This CDR3 has 15 residues. CDR1 and CDR2 (germline): SGHTA, FQGTGA. Trimming took 0 bases from V and 7 from J, leaving 12 bases between them. CDR3 in DNA: TGTGCCAGCAGCTTAACGGGTAGTCGCGGTGAAAAACTGTTTTTT. This codes for CASSLTGSRGEKLFF.

This clone was detected a few times. The chain employs TRBV27 and TRBJ2-7, with a possible D match to TRBD2 (7 bases). CDR1 is MNHEY and CDR2 is SMNVEV in the germline V gene (reference sequence). CDR3 length: 15 residues. V was pared by 5 bases and J by 4 bases, with 18 bases between. Here the CDR3 reads CASSPLGGREYEQYF. In DNA form, the CDR3 reads TGTGCCAGCAGTCCCCTCGGGGGGCGGGAGTACGAGCAGTACTTC.

Regarding this clone: Germline is not matched at one junction end, which may reflect a read error. The genes are TRBV7-7 and TRBJ2-1; no clear D. CDR3 length equals 15 residues. Per the germline V gene, CDR1 is SSHAT and CDR2 is FNYEAQ (reference sequence). The CDR3 DNA reads as TGTGCTAGCAGCTTGTCGGTACTCGCCTACAATGAGCAGTTCTTC. It specifies CASSLSVLAYNEQFF. The full variable domain, in which reference TRBV7-7 and TRBJ2-1 provide the parts outside the CDR3, is GAGVSQSPRYKVTKRGQDVTLRCDPISSHATLYWYQQALGQGPEFLTYFNYEAQPDKSGLPSDRFSAERPEGSISTLTIQRTEQRDSAMYRCASSLSVLAYNEQFFGPGTRLTVL.

V usage is TRBV5-1 and J usage is TRBJ1-2; 7 bases match TRBD1. Germline V gives CDR1 SGHRS, CDR2 YFSETQ. The CDR3 length is 13 residues. With 2 bases clipped from V and 7 bases from J, the junction kept 5 bases outside the gene matches. Here the CDR3 DNA reads TGCGCCAGCAGCTTTGGGACAGAGCCTGGCTACACCTTC. It translates to CASSFGTEPGYTF. Combining the CDR3 with reference TRBV5-1 and TRBJ1-2 gives the whole variable domain KAGVTQTPRYLIKTRGQQVTLSCSPISGHRSVSWYQQTPGQGLQFLFEYFSETQRNKGNFPGRFSGRQFSNSRSEMNVSTLELGDSALYLCASSFGTEPGYTFGSGTRLTVV.

V is TRBV7-6 and J is TRBJ1-5; weak D call: TRBD1 (6 bases). Germline V lookup: CDR1 SGHVS, CDR2 FNYEAQ. This CDR3 has 15 amino acids. V lost 3 bases and J 3 bases, leaving 12 bases between the germline ends. In DNA form, the CDR3 reads TGTGCCAGCAGCTTTTTTTCAGGGGACAATCAGCCCCAGCATTTT. Residues: CASSFFSGDNQPQHF.

The chain employs TRBV2 and TRBJ1-5; a weak D match, TRBD1 (6 bases). The ends were cut back, 6 bases at V and 4 bases at J, with 13 bases in the middle. CDR3 length: 14 residues. The germline V gene has CDR1 SNHLY and CDR2 FYNNEI. The CDR3 sequence: CASRPQGFNQPQHF. Here the CDR3 DNA reads TGTGCCAGCAGACCACAGGGTTTTAATCAGCCCCAGCATTTT.

By sample share, this clone is medium-sized. The chain has TRBV15 and TRBJ2-7, with 9 positions matching TRBD2. The CDR3 is 17 amino acids. V shed 0 bases, J shed 5 bases, and the junction held 11 bases outside the gene matches. Germline CDR1 and CDR2: LNHNV and YYDKDF (reference sequence). CDR3 protein: CATSRDSGSGSRNEQYF. The CDR3 region has the DNA TGTGCCACCAGCAGAGATAGTGGTAGCGGGAGCCGAAACGAGCAGTACTTC.

V gene TRBV4-2 combines with J gene TRBJ1-5, with 8 bases that match TRBD1. The CDR3 has 16 residues. V was pared by 4 bases and J by 0 bases, with 5 bases of the junction left unmatched. CDR1 and CDR2 (germline): LGHNA, YNFKEQ. CDR3 loop: CASSLGGQASNQPQHF. The CDR3 coding sequence is TGTGCCAGCAGCCTGGGGGGACAGGCTAGCAATCAGCCCCAGCATTTT.

The J gene is TRBJ2-7, the V gene TRBV7-6; a possible D gene is TRBD2 (7 bases). V lost 5 bases, J lost 6 bases, and 23 bases lay in between. Germline CDR1 SGHVS, CDR2 FNYEAQ. This CDR3 region has 16 residues. DNA of the CDR3: TGTGCCAGCAGCGAGCATAGCGGGTGGCGAGGGGGCGAGCAGTACTTC. It translates to CASSEHSGWRGGEQYF.

This clone is labeled as medium-sized. V and J are TRBV9 and TRBJ1-1; tentative D call: TRBD1 (6 bases). CDR1 and CDR2 (germline): SGDLS, YYNGEE. This CDR3 has 15 amino acids. Trimming cost V 3 bases and J 0 bases, with 12 bases left between them. The CDR3 loop reads CASSAGGAVNTEAFF. The CDR3 DNA sequence: TGTGCCAGCAGCGCCGGGGGGGCAGTGAACACTGAAGCTTTCTTT.

The chain employs TRBV5-1 and TRBJ2-7; the D gene is possibly TRBD2 (5 bases). The V end was cut by 5 bases, the J end by 5 bases, with 17 bases between. The CDR3 sequence is 14 residues long. Germline V gene sequence: CDR1 SGHRS, CDR2 YFSETQ. DNA for the CDR3: TGCGCCAGCAGGTTGAGCGGCCCCGACCACGAGCAGTACTTC. This sequence encodes CASRLSGPDHEQYF.

The V call is TRBV5-1, the J call TRBJ1-1; TRBD1 agrees at 8 bases. The V gene end was trimmed by 0 bases and the J gene end by 1 base; junction bases not matched to a gene: 8. Germline lookup yields CDR1 SGHRS and CDR2 YFSETQ. This CDR3 region has 17 residues. The CDR3 reads CASSLGWGTGPNTEAFF. The CDR3 nucleotides read TGCGCCAGCAGCTTGGGGTGGGGGACAGGCCCGAACACTGAAGCTTTCTTT.

The genes are TRBV4-1 and TRBJ2-7; D possibly corresponds to TRBD2 (6 bases). Germline V gives CDR1 MGHRA, CDR2 YSYEKL. Trimming removed 1 base at V and 6 bases at J, with 19 bases between. The CDR3 runs 16 residues. CDR3 amino acids: CASSQATGAGRREQYF. In DNA form, the CDR3 reads TGCGCCAGCAGCCAAGCCACTGGGGCAGGGAGGCGCGAGCAGTACTTC.

The V call is TRBV15, the J call TRBJ1-5; unclear D gene. The CDR3 totals 14 residues. V was cut by 5 bases and J by 0 bases, with 8 bases left in between. Per the germline V gene, CDR1 is LNHNV and CDR2 is YYDKDF (reference sequence). DNA of the CDR3: TGTGCCACCAGCGTTCTTTATAGCAATCAGCCCCAGCATTTT. It is translated as CATSVLYSNQPQHF.

This clone was recorded only once. The rearrangement joins TRBV4-2 to TRBJ2-7, with D maybe TRBD2 (5 bases). V dropped 2 bases and J dropped 0 bases, with 14 bases sitting between them. The CDR3 runs 16 residues. CDR1 is LGHNA and CDR2 is YNFKEQ in the germline V gene. In nucleotides, the CDR3 is TGTGCCAGCAGCCAAAGAAGGAGCGGTTACTCCTACGAGCAGTACTTC. Translating it yields CASSQRRSGYSYEQYF.

This chain joins TRBV2 and TRBJ1-1; TRBD1 matches at 7 bases. V was clipped by 1 base and J by 4 bases; unmatched bases: 6. The CDR3 totals 15 residues. Germline CDR1 SNHLY, CDR2 FYNNEI. CDR3 protein: CASSEVRQGGTEAFF. The CDR3 nucleotides are TGTGCCAGCAGTGAAGTCAGGCAGGGGGGCACTGAAGCTTTCTTT.

CDR3 coding DNA: TGTGCCAGCAGTGAATTTCGACTAGCGGGAGGGGGATACGAGCAGTACTTC. Residues: CASSEFRLAGGGYEQYF. The chain employs TRBV2 and TRBJ2-7, with TRBD2 matching over 14 bases. This CDR3 is 17 amino acids long. Germline V gives CDR1 SNHLY, CDR2 FYNNEI. V dropped 2 bases and J dropped 4; count of bases not matched to a gene: 7.

The V gene is TRBV7-3, the J gene TRBJ2-7; D perhaps matches TRBD1 (6 bases). There are 15 residues in the CDR3. Deletions cut 2 bases from V and 0 bases from J, with 11 bases between. Germline CDR1 reads SGHTA; CDR2 reads FQGTGA. CDR3 coding DNA: TGTGCCAGCAGCTTAGGGCCCAGGGGCTCCTACGAGCAGTACTTC. Its translation: CASSLGPRGSYEQYF.

The V gene is TRBV11-2, the J gene TRBJ1-2, with D uncertain. The CDR3 loop spans 13 amino acids. V was cut by 6 bases and J by 3 bases, with 11 bases left in between. CDR1 and CDR2 from the germline V gene are SGHAT and FQNNGV. CDR3 nucleotide sequence: TGTGCCAGCAGGCTAGGAGAGGACTATGGCTACACCTTC. Its protein is CASRLGEDYGYTF. The variable domain in full, with the rest retrieved from reference TRBV11-2 and TRBJ1-2, is EAGVAQSPRYKIIEKRQSVAFWCNPISGHATLYWYQQILGQGPKLLIQFQNNGVVDDSQLPKDRFSAERLKGVDSTLKIQPAKLEDSAVYLCASRLGEDYGYTFGSGTRLTVV.